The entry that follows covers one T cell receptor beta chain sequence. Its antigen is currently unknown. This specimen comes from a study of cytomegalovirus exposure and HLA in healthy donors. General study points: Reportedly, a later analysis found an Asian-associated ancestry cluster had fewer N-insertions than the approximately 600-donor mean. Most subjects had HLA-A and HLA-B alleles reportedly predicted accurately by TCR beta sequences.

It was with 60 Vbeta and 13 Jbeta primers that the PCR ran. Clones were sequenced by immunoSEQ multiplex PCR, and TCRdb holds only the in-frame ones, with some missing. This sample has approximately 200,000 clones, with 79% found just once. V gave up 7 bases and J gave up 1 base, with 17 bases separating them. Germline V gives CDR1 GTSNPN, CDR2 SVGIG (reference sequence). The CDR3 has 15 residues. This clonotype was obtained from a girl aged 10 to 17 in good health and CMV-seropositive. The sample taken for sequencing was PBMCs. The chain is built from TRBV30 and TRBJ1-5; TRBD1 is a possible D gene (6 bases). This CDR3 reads CASGEGTTSNQPQHF. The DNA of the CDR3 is TGTGCCTCAGGGGAGGGGACCACGAGCAATCAGCCCCAGCATTTT.